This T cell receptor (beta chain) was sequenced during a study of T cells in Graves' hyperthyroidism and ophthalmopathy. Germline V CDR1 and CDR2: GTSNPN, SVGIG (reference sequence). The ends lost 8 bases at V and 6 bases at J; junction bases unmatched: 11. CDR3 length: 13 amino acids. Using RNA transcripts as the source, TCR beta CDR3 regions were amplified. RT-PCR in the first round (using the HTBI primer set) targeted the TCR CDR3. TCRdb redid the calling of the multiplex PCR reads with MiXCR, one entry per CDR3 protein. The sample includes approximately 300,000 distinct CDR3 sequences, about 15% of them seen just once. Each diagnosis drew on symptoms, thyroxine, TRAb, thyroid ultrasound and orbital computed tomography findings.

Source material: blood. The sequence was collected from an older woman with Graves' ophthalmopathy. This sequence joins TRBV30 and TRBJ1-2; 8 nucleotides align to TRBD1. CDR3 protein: CALWDTTGDGYTF. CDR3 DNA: TGTGCCCTATGGGACACGACAGGGGATGGCTACACCTTC. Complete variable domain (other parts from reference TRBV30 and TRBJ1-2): SQTIHQWPATLVQPVGSPLSLECTVEGTSNPNLYWYRQAAGRGLQLLFYSVGIGQISSEVPQNLSASRPQDRQFILSSKKLLLSDSGFYLCALWDTTGDGYTFGSGTRLTVV.